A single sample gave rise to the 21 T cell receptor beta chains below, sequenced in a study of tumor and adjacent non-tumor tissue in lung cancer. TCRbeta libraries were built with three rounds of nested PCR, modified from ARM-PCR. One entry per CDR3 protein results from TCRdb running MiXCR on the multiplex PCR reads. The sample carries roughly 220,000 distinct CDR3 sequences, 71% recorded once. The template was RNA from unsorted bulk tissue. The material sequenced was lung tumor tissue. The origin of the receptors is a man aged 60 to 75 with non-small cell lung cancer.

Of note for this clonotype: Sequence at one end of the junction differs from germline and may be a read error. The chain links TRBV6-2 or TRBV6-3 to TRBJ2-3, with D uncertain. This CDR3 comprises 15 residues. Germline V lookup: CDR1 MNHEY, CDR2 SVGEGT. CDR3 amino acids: CVSSPQSTGPDTQYF. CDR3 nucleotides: TGTGTCAGCAGTCCGCAATCGACGGGCCCAGATACGCAGTATTTT.

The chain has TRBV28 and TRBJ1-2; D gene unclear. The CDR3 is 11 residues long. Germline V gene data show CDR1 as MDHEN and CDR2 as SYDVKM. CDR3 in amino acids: CALGANYGYTF. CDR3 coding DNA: TGTGCTCTCGGAGCTAACTATGGCTACACCTTC.

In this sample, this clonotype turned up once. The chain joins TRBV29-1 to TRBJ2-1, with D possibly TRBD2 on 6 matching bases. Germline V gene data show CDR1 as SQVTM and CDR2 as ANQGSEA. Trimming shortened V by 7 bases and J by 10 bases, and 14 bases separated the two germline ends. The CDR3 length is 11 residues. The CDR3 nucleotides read TGCAGCGATGTAGGCCTAGCGGAGCAGTTCTTC. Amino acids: CSDVGLAEQFF.

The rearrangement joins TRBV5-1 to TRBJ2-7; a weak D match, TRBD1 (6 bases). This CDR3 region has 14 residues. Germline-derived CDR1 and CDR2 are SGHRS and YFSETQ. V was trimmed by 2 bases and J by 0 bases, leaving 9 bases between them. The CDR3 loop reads CASSFGDNSYEQYF. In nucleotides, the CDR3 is TGCGCCAGCAGCTTCGGGGACAACTCCTACGAGCAGTACTTC.

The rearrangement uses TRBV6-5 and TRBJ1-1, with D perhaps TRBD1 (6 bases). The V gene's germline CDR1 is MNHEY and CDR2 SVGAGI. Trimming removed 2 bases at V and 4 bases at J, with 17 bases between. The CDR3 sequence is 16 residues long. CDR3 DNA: TGTGCCAGCAGTTACGCTCAGGGACATTTCGGCACTGAAGCTTTCTTT. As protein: CASSYAQGHFGTEAFF.

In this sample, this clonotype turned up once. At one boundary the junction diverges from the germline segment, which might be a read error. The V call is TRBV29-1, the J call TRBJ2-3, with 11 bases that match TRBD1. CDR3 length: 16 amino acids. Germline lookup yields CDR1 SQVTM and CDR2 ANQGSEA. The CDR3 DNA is TGCGGCGTTGTAGGGACAGGGGGGAAATCCACAGATACGCAGTATTTT. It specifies CGVVGTGGKSTDTQYF.

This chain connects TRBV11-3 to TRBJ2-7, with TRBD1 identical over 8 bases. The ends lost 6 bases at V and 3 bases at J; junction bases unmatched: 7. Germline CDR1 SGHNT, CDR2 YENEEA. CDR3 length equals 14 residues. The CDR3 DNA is TGTGCCAGCAGTCTTATCACAGGGGGCTACGAGCAGTACTTC. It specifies CASSLITGGYEQYF. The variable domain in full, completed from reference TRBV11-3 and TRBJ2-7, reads EAGVVQSPRYKIIEKKQPVAFWCNPISGHNTLYWYLQNLGQGPELLIRYENEEAVDDSQLPKDRFSAERLKGVDSTLKIQPAELGDSAVYLCASSLITGGYEQYFGPGTRLTVT.

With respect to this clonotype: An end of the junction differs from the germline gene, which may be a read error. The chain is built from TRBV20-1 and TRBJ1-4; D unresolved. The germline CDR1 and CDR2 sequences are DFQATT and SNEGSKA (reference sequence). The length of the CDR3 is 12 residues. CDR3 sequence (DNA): TGCAGTACTGAGGGTGCTAATGGAAAACTGTTTTTT. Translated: CSTEGANGKLFF.

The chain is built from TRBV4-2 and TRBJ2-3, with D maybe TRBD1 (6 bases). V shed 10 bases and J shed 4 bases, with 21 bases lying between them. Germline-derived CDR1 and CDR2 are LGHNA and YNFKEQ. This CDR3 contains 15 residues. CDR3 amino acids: CANNHNYGGADTQYF. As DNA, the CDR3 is TGTGCCAACAACCACAACTATGGGGGCGCAGATACGCAGTATTTT.

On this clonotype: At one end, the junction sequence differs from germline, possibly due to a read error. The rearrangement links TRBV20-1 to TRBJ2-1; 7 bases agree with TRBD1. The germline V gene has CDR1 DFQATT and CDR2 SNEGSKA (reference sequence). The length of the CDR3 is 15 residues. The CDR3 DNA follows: TGTAGTACTAGAGATCCCCGGGCAGGGGGCAATGAGCAGTTCTTC. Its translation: CSTRDPRAGGNEQFF.

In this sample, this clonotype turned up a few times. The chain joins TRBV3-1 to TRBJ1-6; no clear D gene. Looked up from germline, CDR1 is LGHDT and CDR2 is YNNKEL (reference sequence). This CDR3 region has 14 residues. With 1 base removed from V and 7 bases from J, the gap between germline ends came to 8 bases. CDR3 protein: CASSQGPTNSPLHF. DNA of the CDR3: TGTGCCAGCAGCCAAGGCCCGACCAATTCACCCCTCCACTTT. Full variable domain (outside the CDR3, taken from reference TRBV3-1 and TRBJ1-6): DTAVSQTPKYLVTQMGNDKSIKCEQNLGHDTMYWYKQDSKKFLKIMFSYNNKELIINETVPNRFSPKSPDKAHLNLHINSLELGDSAVYFCASSQGPTNSPLHFGNGTRLTVT.

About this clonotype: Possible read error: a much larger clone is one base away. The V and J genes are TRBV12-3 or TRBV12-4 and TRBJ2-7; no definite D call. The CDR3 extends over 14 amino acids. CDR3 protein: CSSSRRLKAYEQYF. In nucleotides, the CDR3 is TGTTCCAGCAGCCGTCGTTTGAAGGCCTACGAGCAGTACTTC.

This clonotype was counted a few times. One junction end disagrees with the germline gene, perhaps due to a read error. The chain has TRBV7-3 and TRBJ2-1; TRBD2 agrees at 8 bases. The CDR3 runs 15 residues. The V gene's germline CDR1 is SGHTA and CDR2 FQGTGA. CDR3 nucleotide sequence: TGTCCCAGCAGCTTAACGAGCGGGAGAAGGAATGAGCAGTTCTTC. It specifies CPSSLTSGRRNEQFF.

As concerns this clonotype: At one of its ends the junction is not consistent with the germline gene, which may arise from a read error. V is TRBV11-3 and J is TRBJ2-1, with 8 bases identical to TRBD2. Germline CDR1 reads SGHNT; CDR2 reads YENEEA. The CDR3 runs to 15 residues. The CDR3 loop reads CASSLGTSGGGEQSF. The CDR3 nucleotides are TGTGCCAGCAGCTTAGGAACTAGCGGAGGAGGGGAGCAGTCCTTC.

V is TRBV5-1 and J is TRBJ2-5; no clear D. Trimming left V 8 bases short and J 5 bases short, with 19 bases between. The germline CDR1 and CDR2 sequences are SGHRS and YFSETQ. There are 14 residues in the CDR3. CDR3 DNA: TGCGCCAGAGCGTCCGACCGGATGGGGGAGACCCAGTACTTC. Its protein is CARASDRMGETQYF.

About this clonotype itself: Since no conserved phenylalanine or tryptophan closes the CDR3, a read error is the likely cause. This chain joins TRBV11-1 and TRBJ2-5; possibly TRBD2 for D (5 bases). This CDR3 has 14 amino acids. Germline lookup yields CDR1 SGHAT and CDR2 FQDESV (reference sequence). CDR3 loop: CASSFTPGGGTQYI. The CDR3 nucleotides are TGTGCCAGTAGCTTTACACCTGGTGGAGGGACCCAGTACATC.

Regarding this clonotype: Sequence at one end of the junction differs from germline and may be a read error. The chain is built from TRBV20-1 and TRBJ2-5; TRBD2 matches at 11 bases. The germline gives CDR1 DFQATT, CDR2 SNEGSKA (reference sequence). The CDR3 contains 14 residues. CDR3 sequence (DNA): TGCAGTGTTTATAGCGGGGGGGCTCTTGAGACCCAATACTTC. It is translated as CSVYSGGALETQYF.

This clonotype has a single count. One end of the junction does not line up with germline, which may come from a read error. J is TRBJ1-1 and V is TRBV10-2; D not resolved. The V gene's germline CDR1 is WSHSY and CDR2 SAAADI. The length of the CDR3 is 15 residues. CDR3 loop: CASKRGTHMITGAFF. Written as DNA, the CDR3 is TGCGCCAGCAAAAGAGGCACGCACATGATCACTGGAGCTTTCTTT.

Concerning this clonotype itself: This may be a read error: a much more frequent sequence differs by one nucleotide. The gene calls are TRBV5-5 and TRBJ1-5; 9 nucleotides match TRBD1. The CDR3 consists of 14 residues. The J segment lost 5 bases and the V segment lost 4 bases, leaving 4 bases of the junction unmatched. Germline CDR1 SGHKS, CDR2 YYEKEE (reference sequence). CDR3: CASSMGQGDQPQHF. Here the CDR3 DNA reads TGTGCCAGCAGCATGGGACAGGGAGATCAGCCCCAGCATTTT.

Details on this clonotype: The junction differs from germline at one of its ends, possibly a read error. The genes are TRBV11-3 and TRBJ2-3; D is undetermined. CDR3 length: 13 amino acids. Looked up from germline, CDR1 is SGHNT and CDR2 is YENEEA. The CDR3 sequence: CAGSLGFSDTQFF. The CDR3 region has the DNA TGTGCCGGCAGCTTAGGTTTTTCAGATACGCAGTTTTTT. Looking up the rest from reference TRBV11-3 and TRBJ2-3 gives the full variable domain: EAGVVQSPRYKIIEKKQPVAFWCNPISGHNTLYWYLQNLGQGPELLIRYENEEAVDDSQLPKDRFSAERLKGVDSTLKIQPAELGDSAVYLCAGSLGFSDTQFFGPGTRLTVL.

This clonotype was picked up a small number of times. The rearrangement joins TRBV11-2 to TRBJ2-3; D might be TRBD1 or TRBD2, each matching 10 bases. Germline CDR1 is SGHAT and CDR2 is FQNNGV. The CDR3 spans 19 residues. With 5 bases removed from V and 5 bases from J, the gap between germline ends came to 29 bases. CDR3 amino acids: CASSPRQGAASGRIDTQYF. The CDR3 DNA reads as TGTGCCAGCAGCCCGAGACAGGGGGCGGCTAGCGGGAGAATAGATACGCAGTATTTT.